The text below deals with one T cell receptor (beta chain). The V gene lost 9 bases and the J gene lost 6 bases, with 9 bases spanning the gap. In germline, CDR1 is ENHRY, CDR2 SYGVKD. The length of the CDR3 is 11 residues. TCRdb keeps only in-frame clones here, not all; method: immunoSEQ multiplex PCR. The sample contains roughly 61,000 clones, approximately 86% of which appear only once. This entry is derived from a study of OX40 agonist ivuxolimab in advanced cancers. The sequence was collected from an adult with an advanced solid tumor such as melanoma, head and neck, liver or kidney cancer. The chain couples TRBV10-3 to TRBJ2-1; a possible D gene is TRBD2 (5 bases). The sequencing here drew on CD4+ or CD8+ T cells sorted from blood, taken in a trial of the OX40 agonist ivuxolimab. The CDR3: CAIRAGNEQFF. The CDR3 DNA follows: TGTGCCATTAGGGCGGGCAATGAGCAGTTCTTC.